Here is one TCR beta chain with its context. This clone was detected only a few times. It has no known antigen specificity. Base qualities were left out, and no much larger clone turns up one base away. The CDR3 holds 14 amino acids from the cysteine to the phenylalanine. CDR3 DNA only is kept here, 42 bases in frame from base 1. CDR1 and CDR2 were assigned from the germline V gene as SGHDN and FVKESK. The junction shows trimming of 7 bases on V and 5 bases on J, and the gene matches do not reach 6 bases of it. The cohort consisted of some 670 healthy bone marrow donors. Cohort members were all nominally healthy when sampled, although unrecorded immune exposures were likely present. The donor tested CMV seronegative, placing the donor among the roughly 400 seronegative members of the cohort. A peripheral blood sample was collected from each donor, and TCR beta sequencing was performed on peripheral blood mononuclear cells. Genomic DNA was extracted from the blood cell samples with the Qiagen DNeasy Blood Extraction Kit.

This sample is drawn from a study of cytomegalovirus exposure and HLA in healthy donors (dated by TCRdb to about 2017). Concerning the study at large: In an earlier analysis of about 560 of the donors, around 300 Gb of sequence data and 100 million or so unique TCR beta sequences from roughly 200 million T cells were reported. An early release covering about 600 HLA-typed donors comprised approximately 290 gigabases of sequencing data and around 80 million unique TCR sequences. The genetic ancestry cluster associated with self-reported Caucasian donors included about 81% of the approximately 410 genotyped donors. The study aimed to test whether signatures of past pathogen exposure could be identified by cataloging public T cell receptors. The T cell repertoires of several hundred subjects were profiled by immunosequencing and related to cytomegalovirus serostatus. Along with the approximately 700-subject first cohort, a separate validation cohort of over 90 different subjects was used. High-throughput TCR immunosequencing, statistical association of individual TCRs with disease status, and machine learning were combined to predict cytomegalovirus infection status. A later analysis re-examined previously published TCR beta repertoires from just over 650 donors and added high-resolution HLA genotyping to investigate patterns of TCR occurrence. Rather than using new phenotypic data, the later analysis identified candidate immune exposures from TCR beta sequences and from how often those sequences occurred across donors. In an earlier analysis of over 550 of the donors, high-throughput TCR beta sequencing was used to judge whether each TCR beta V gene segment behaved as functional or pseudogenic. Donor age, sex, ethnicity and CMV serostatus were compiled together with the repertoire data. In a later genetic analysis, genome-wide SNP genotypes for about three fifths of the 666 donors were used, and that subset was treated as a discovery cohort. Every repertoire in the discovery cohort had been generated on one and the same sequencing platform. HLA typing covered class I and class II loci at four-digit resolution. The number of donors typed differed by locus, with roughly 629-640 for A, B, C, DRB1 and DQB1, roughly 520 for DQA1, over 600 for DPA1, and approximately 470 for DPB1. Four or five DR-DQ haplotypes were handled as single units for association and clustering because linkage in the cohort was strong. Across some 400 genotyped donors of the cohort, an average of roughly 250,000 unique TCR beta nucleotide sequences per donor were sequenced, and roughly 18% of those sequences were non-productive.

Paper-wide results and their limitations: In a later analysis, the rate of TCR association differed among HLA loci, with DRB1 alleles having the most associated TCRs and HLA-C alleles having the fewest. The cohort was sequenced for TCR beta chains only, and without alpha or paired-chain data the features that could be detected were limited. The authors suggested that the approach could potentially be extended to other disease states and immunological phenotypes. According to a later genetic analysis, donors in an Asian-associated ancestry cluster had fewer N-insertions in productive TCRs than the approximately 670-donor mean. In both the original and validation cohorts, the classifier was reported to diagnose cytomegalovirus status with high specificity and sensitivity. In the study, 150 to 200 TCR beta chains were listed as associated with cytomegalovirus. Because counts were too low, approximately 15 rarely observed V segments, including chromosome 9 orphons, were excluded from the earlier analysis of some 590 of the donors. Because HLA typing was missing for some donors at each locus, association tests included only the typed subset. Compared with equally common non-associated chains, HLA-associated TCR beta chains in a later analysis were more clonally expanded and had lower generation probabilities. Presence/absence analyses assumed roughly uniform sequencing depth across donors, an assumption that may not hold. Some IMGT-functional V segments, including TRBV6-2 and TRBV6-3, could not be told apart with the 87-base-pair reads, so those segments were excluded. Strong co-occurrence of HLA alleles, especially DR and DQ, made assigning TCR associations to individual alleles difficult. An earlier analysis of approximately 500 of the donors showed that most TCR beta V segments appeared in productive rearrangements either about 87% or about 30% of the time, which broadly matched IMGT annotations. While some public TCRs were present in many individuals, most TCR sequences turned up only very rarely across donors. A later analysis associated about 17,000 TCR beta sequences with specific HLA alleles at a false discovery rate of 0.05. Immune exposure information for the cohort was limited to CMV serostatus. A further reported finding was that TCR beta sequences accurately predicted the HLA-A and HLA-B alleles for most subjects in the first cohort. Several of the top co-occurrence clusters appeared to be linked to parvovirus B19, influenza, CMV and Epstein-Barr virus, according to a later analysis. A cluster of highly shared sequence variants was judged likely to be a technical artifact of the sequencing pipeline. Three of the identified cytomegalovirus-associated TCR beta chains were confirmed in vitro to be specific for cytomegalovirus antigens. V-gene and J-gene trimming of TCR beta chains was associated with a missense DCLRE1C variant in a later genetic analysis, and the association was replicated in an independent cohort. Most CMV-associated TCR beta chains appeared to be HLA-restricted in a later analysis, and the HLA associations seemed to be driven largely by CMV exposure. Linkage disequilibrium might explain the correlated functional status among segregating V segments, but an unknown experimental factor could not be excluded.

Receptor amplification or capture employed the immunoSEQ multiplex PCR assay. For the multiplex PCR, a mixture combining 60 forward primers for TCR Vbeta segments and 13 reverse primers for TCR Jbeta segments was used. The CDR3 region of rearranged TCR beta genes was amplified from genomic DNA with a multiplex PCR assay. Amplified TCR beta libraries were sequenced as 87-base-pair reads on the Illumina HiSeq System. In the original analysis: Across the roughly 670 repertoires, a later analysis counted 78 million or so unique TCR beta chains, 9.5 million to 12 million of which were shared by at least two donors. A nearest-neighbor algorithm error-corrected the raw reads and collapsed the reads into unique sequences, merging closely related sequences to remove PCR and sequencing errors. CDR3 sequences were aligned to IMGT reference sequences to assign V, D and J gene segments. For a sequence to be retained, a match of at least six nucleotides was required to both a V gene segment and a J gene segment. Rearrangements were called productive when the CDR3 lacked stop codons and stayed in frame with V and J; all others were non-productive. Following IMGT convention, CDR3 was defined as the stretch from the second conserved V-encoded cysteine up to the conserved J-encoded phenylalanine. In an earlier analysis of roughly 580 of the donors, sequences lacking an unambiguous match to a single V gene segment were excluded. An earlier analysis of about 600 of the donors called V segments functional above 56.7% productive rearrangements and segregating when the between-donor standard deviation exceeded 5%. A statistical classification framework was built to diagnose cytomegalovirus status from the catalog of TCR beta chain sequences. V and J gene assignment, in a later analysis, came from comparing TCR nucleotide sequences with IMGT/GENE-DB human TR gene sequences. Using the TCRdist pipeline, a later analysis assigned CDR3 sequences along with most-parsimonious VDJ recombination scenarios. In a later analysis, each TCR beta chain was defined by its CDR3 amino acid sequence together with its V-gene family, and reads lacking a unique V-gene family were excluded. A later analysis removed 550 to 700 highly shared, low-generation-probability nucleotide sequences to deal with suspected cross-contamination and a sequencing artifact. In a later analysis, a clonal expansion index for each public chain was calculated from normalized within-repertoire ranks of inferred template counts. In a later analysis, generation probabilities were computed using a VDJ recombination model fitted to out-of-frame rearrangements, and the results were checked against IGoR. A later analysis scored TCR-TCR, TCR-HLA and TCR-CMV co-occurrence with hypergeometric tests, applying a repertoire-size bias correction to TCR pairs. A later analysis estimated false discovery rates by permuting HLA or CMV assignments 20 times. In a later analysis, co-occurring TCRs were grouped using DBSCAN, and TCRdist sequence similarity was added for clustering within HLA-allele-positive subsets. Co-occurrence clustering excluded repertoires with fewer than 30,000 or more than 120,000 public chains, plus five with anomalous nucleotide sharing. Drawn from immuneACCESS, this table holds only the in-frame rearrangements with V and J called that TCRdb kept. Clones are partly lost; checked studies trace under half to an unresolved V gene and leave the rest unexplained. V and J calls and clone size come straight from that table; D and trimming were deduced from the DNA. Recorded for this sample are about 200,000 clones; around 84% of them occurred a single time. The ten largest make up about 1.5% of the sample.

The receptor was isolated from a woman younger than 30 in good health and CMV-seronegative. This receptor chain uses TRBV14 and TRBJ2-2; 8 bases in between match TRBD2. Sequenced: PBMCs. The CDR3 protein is CASKASGLTGELFF. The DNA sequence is TGTGCCAGCAAGGCTAGCGGGTTAACCGGGGAGCTGTTTTTT.